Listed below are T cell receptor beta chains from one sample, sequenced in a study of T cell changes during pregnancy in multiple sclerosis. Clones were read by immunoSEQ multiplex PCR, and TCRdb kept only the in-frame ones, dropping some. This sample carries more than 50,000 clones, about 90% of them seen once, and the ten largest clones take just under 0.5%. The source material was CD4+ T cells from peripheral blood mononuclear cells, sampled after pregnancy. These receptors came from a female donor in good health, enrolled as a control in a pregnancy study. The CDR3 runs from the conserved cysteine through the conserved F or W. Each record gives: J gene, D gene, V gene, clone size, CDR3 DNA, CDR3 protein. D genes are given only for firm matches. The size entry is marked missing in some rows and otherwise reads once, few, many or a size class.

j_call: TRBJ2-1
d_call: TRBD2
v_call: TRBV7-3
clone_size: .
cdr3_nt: TGTGCCAGCAGCGCCGACGGGGGGGTGGGGAATGAGCAGTTCTTC
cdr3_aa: CASSADGGVGNEQFF

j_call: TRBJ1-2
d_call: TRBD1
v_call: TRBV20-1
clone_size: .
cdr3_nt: TGCAGTGCTACAGGGGGAGGCTACACCTTC
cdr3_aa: CSATGGGYTF

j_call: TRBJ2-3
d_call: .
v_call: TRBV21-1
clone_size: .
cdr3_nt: TGTGCCAGCAGCCACCGTAGTCTGCGGGGGGGACCAGATACGCAGTATTTT
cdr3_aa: CASSHRSLRGGPDTQYF

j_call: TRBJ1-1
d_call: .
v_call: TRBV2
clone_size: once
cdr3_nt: TGTGCCAGCAGTGACCCTGGACAGCGCCTAAACACTGAAGCTTTCTTT
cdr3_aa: CASSDPGQRLNTEAFF

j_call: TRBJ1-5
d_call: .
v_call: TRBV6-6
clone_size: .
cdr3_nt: TGTGCCAGCCAATCGACAGAATATAGCAATCAGCCCCAGCATTTT
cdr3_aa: CASQSTEYSNQPQHF

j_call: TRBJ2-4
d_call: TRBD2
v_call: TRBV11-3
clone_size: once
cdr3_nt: TGTGCCAGCAGCTTAGATGGGGAGGGGAACATTCAGTACTTC
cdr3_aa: CASSLDGEGNIQYF

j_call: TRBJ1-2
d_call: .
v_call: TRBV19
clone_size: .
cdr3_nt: TGTGCCAGTAGCTTGTCGTACAGCTTTTATGGCTACACCTTC
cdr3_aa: CASSLSYSFYGYTF

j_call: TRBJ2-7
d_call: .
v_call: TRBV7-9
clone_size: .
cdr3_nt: TGTGCCAGCAGCCCCTCGGGAGTCTACGAGCAGTACTTC
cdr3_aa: CASSPSGVYEQYF

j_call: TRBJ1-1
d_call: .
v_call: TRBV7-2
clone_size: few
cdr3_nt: TGTGCCAGCAGCCGGGGGTGGAGGGATGAAGCTTTCTTT
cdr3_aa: CASSRGWRDEAFF

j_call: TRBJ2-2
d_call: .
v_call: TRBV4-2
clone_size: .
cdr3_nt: TGTGCCAGCAGCCAAGATAAGGGGACAACGAACACCGGGGAGCTGTTTTTT
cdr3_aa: CASSQDKGTTNTGELFF

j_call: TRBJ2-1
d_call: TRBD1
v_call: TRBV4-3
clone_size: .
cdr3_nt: TGCGCCAGCAGCCTGGACAGGGGGCTTTCGGATGAGCAGTTCTTC
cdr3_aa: CASSLDRGLSDEQFF

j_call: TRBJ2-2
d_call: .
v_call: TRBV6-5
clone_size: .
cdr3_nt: TGTGCCAGCAGTTACTTCAGGGGAAACACCGGGGAGCTGTTTTTT
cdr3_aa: CASSYFRGNTGELFF

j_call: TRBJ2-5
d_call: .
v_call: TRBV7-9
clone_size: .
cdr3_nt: TGTGCCAGCAGCTTAAAAGTTTCGGGTTCTGTCCAAGAGACCCAGTACTTC
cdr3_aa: CASSLKVSGSVQETQYF

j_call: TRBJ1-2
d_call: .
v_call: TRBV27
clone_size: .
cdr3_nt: TGTGCCAGCAGTTTTTCGGGGAGCAACTATGGCTACACCTTC
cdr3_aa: CASSFSGSNYGYTF

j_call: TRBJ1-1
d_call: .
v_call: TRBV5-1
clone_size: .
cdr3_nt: TGCGCCAGCAGCTTGGGTAGGGGGATCATTGGTACCAGCATAGTCACTGAAGCTTTCTTT
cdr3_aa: CASSLGRGIIGTSIVTEAFF

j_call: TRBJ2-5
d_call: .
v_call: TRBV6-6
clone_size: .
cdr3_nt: TGTGCCAGCAGTTACTCAACAGGTGACCAAGAGACCCAGTACTTC
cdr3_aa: CASSYSTGDQETQYF

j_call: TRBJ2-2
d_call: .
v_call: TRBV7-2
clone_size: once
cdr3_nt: TGTGCCAGCAGCTTAGAGGTCGGCAGGAATACCGGGGAGCTGTTTTTT
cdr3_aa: CASSLEVGRNTGELFF

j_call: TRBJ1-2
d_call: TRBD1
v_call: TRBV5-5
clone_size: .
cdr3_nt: TGTGCCAGCAGCTTGGGGGTTGAGGGGGCTTATGGCTACACCTTC
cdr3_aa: CASSLGVEGAYGYTF

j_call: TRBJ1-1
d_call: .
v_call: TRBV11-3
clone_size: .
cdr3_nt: TGTGCCAGCAGCTATCGTTTTATGGGGCTCACTGAAGCTTTCTTT
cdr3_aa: CASSYRFMGLTEAFF

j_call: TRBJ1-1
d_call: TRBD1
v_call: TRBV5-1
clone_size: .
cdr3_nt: TGCGCCAGCAGCTTGGGGGGACAGGGGCTTGCCCCGAAAATGAACACTGAAGCTTTCTTT
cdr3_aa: CASSLGGQGLAPKMNTEAFF

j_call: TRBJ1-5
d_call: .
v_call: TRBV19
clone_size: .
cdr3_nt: TGTGCCAGTAGTATGAACAGAGATCAGCCCCAGCATTTT
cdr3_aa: CASSMNRDQPQHF

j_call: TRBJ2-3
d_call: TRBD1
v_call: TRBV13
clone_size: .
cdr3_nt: TGTGCCAGCGGACCACAGCCTTACAGGGGAAGCACAGATACGCAGTATTTT
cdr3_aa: CASGPQPYRGSTDTQYF

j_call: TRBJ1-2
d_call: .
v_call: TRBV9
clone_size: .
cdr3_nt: TGTGCCAGCAGCGTAGGGATGGAGGGGACGGGTGGCTACACCTTC
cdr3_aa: CASSVGMEGTGGYTF

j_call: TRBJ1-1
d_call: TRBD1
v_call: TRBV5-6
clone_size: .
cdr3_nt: TGTGCCAGCAGCTACCGGGACAGGGCTGTCACTGAAGCTTTCTTT
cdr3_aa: CASSYRDRAVTEAFF